This T cell receptor (beta chain) was sequenced in a study of human T cells and chemical hapten exposure. TCRdb called the RACE reads again in MiXCR, with one record for every CDR3 protein. The table shows 300,000 to 400,000 distinct CDR3 sequences, with around 7% occurring only once. The CDR3 runs to 17 residues. The germline CDR1 and CDR2 sequences are SGHTA and FQGTGA. V lost 0 bases, J lost 3 bases, and 17 bases lay in between. This clonotype appeared many times. The time point is: patch test 1, 2 weeks after DPC sensitization. As to treatment: therapeutic diphenylcyclopropenone sensitization with weekly scalp DPC.

This clonotype was sampled from a woman in her late teens or twenties with alopecia areata. Some clones in this sample may be carry-over from other donors' samples. The specimen comprised whole blood, sampled in connection with sensitization to the hapten diphenylcyclopropenone (DPC). The chain couples TRBV7-3 to TRBJ1-1, with a possible D match to TRBD1 (6 bases). The CDR3 reads CASSLTGGQGPYTEAFF. The CDR3 nucleotides are TGTGCCAGCAGCTTAACTGGAGGTCAGGGGCCCTACACTGAAGCTTTCTTT.